The 3 T cell receptor beta chains in this list originate from one sample, sequenced in a study of T cell clonotyping in hematopoietic cell transplantation. Data came from immunoSEQ multiplex PCR; TCRdb stores just in-frame clones and leaves some out. The sample holds around 9,800 clones, under 90% seen once. The sequencing used PBMCs, collected 180 days after allogeneic stem cell transplant. The receptor set was obtained from a male patient between 60 and 69 years old who had an allogeneic stem cell transplant from an unrelated donor, so the T cells may come from the graft donor. Some clones in this sample may be carry-over from other donors' samples.

This sequence joins TRBV12-5 and TRBJ1-4; D ambiguous. The CDR3 length is 14 residues. Germline V CDR1 and CDR2: LGHNT, FRNRAP. The germline V and J ends were trimmed by 2 bases and 7 bases, with 11 bases remaining between them. The CDR3 DNA follows: TGTGCTAGTGGTTTGTCTACGACTGGTGAAAAACTGTTTTTT. It codes for CASGLSTTGEKLFF.

This chain links TRBV4-1 with TRBJ1-5; a weak D match, TRBD1 (5 bases). Per the germline V gene, CDR1 is MGHRA and CDR2 is YSYEKL. The CDR3 extends over 18 amino acids. The V and J ends lost 0 bases and 3 bases respectively, with 18 bases between them. The CDR3: CASSQDLGTTRINQPQHF. The CDR3 nucleotides are TGCGCCAGCAGCCAAGATCTCGGGACGACGAGGATCAATCAGCCCCAGCATTTT.

The CDR3 DNA reads as TGTGCCAGCAGTTCCCGGGACAGACTTATAGATGGCTACACCTTC. Residues: CASSSRDRLIDGYTF. The chain is built from TRBV6-1 and TRBJ1-2, with 7 bases fitting TRBD1. V lost 5 bases, J lost 6 bases, and 12 bases stayed unmatched. From germline, CDR1 is MNHNS and CDR2 SASEGT. This CDR3 has 15 amino acids.